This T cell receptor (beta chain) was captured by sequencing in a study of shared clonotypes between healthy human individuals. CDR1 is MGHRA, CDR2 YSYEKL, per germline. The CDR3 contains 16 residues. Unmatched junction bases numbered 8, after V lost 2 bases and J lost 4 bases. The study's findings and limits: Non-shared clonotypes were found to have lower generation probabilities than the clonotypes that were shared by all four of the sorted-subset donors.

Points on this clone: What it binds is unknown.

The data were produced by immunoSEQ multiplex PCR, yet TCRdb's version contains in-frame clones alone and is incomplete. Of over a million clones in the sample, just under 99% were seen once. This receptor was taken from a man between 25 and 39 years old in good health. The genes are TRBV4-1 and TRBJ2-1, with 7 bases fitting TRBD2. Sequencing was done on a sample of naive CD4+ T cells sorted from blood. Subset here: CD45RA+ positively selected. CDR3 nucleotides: TGCGCCAGCAGCCAAAACCTAGCGGAGGCATACAATGAGCAGTTCTTC. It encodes CASSQNLAEAYNEQFF.